These 21 T cell receptor beta chains share one sample of origin, sequenced in a study of cytomegalovirus exposure and HLA in healthy donors. PCR primers comprised 60 Vbeta and 13 Jbeta primers. Generated by immunoSEQ multiplex PCR, the TCRdb table keeps only in-frame clones and is missing some. This table has about 190,000 clones, 80% appearing once. The sample was PBMCs. Source of these receptors: a woman in her thirties or forties in good health and CMV-seronegative.

V usage is TRBV6-4 and J usage is TRBJ1-2, with 9 bases aligning to TRBD1. Losses at the gene ends were 6 bases for V and 3 bases for J; bases not matched to a gene: 8. Germline loops: CDR1 MRHNA, CDR2 SNTAGT. This CDR3 comprises 15 residues. CDR3 amino acids: CASSETGGEDYGYTF. As DNA, the CDR3 is TGTGCCAGCAGCGAAACAGGGGGCGAGGACTATGGCTACACCTTC.

This chain uses TRBV30 with TRBJ2-7; perhaps TRBD1 as D (5 bases). Trimming removed 4 bases from V and 4 bases from J, with 8 bases in between. Germline V gene lookup returns CDR1 GTSNPN and CDR2 SVGIG (reference sequence). CDR3 length: 11 amino acids. DNA for the CDR3: TGTGCCTGGAAGACAGAATACGAGCAGTACTTC. As protein: CAWKTEYEQYF.

The chain employs TRBV30 and TRBJ1-2; 7 bases are a match to TRBD1. Germline values: CDR1 GTSNPN, CDR2 SVGIG (reference sequence). This CDR3 is 15 amino acids long. J lost 6 bases, V lost 0 bases, and 10 bases had no gene match. CDR3 coding DNA: TGTGCCTGGAGTGTTTCGGCAGGGGGAGTAAATGGCTACACCTTC. Translating gives CAWSVSAGGVNGYTF.

Details on this clone: The same CDR3 can be traced to other DNA sequences in this sample. The genes are TRBV4-3 and TRBJ2-3, with 7 bases fitting TRBD2. The CDR3 has 17 amino acids. The V gene's germline CDR1 is LGHNA and CDR2 YSLEER. After removal of 6 bases from V and 1 base from J, the junction contained 13 bases not matched to a gene. CDR3 protein: CASSLRAGERGTDTQYF. CDR3 DNA sequence: TGCGCCAGCAGTCTCCGCGCGGGAGAACGGGGCACAGATACGCAGTATTTT.

This clone has just a few counts. The chain is built from TRBV10-3 and TRBJ2-7; D is ambiguous. Germline V gives CDR1 ENHRY, CDR2 SYGVKD. The CDR3 runs 12 residues. V gave up 2 bases and J gave up 7 bases, with 9 bases separating them. The CDR3 sequence is CAISETPAEQYF. In nucleotides, the CDR3 is TGTGCCATCAGTGAGACGCCTGCGGAGCAGTACTTC.

V usage is TRBV9 and J usage is TRBJ2-3, with 10 nucleotides matching TRBD2. CDR1 is SGDLS and CDR2 is YYNGEE in the germline V gene. The junction had 9 bases not matched to a gene; V was cut back by 4 bases and J by 4 bases. The CDR3 runs 16 residues. CDR3 sequence reads: CASSHKAGGPPDTQYF. The CDR3 DNA follows: TGTGCCAGCAGCCACAAAGCGGGAGGGCCGCCAGATACGCAGTATTTT.

The J gene is TRBJ1-5, the V gene TRBV30; D might be TRBD1 (5 bases). CDR3 length: 13 amino acids. Germline values: CDR1 GTSNPN, CDR2 SVGIG (reference sequence). V was clipped by 1 base and J by 5 bases, with 9 bases between them. The CDR3 loop reads CAWSGGVDQPQHF. In nucleotides, the CDR3 is TGTGCCTGGAGTGGGGGGGTCGATCAGCCCCAGCATTTT.

The rearrangement links TRBV5-1 to TRBJ1-1, with a possible D match to TRBD1 (6 bases). The CDR3 extends over 13 amino acids. Between the trimmed V and J ends, which lost 7 bases and 2 bases, there was a span of 12 bases. Germline-derived CDR1 and CDR2 are SGHRS and YFSETQ. The CDR3 is CASGEQGNTEAFF. CDR3 bases: TGCGCCAGCGGTGAACAGGGAAACACTGAAGCTTTCTTT.

The chain has TRBV6-5 and TRBJ2-3; no clear D gene. Germline assignment: CDR1 MNHEY and CDR2 SVGAGI. The V end was cut by 7 bases, the J end by 2 bases, with 13 bases between. CDR3 length: 14 residues. The CDR3 loop is CASTSPGLTDTQYF. CDR3 coding DNA: TGTGCCAGCACAAGCCCGGGTCTCACAGATACGCAGTATTTT.

This chain uses TRBV19 with TRBJ2-2; D gene uncertain. V was cut by 5 bases and J by 3 bases, with 10 bases left in between. The CDR3 is 14 amino acids. CDR1 LNHDA and CDR2 SQIVND come from the germline V gene (reference sequence). CDR3 in DNA: TGTGCCAGTAGTCAGCGTCATGACACCGGGGAGCTGTTTTTT. Its translation: CASSQRHDTGELFF.

The chain links TRBV25-1 to TRBJ1-5; 7 bases are a match to TRBD1. V lost 7 bases, J lost 3 bases, and 6 bases stayed unmatched. Germline V lookup: CDR1 MGHDK, CDR2 SYGVNS. CDR3 length: 14 amino acids. CDR3 region: CASTQTGNNQPQHF. CDR3 nucleotides: TGTGCCAGCACCCAGACAGGGAACAATCAGCCCCAGCATTTT.

The chain employs TRBV7-9 and TRBJ2-1, with 9 bases that match TRBD1. CDR1 SEHNR and CDR2 FQNEAQ come from the germline V gene (reference sequence). This CDR3 comprises 16 residues. V dropped 2 bases and J dropped 5; count of bases not matched to a gene: 7. CDR3 DNA sequence: TGTGCCAGCAGCTTACCCTCGGGACAGGGTCACAATGAGCAGTTCTTC. Its protein is CASSLPSGQGHNEQFF.

The chain joins TRBV19 to TRBJ2-7; 8 bases line up with TRBD1. Losses at the gene ends were 4 bases for V and 3 bases for J; bases not matched to a gene: 5. The CDR3 is 14 amino acids. In germline, CDR1 is LNHDA, CDR2 SQIVND (reference sequence). The CDR3 DNA reads as TGTGCCAGTAGTACACGGGACAGGTTCTACGAGCAGTACTTC. As protein: CASSTRDRFYEQYF.

V and J are TRBV4-3 and TRBJ2-4, with D possibly being TRBD2 (6 bases). From germline, CDR1 is LGHNA and CDR2 YSLEER. V was pared by 0 bases and J by 0 bases, with 15 bases between. This CDR3 has 18 amino acids. As DNA, the CDR3 is TGCGCCAGCAGCCAAGAACGGGGACCGCGGGGAGCCAAAAACATTCAGTACTTC. The encoded protein is CASSQERGPRGAKNIQYF.

V and J are TRBV5-1 and TRBJ1-1; 11 bases map to TRBD1. The J segment lost 3 bases and the V segment lost 1 base, leaving 2 bases of the junction unmatched. Germline lookup yields CDR1 SGHRS and CDR2 YFSETQ. The CDR3 spans 15 residues. In DNA form, the CDR3 reads TGCGCCAGCAGCTTGTGGGGACAGGGGGACACTGAAGCTTTCTTT. Its translation: CASSLWGQGDTEAFF.

This clone occurred a few times. V is TRBV5-6 and J is TRBJ2-7, with D perhaps matching TRBD1 (8 bases). The V end lost 3 bases, the J end lost 2 bases, and 24 bases lay between the germline ends. This CDR3 contains 18 residues. Germline lookup yields CDR1 SGHDT and CDR2 YYEEEE. The CDR3 loop is CASSSLGQELAPAYEQYF. CDR3 nucleotide sequence: TGTGCCAGCAGCTCGCTGGGACAGGAACTAGCGCCAGCCTACGAGCAGTACTTC. The full variable domain, completed using reference TRBV5-6 and TRBJ2-7, is DAGVTQSPTHLIKTRGQQVTLRCSPKSGHDTVSWYQQALGQGPQFIFQYYEEEERQRGNFPDRFSGHQFPNYSSELNVNALLLGDSALYLCASSSLGQELAPAYEQYFGPGTRLTVT.

The chain uses TRBV4-2 and TRBJ2-1, with TRBD1 as a possible D gene (6 bases). The CDR3 has 16 amino acids. CDR1 LGHNA and CDR2 YNFKEQ come from the germline V gene. The germline V and J ends were trimmed by 0 bases and 1 base, with 10 bases remaining between them. The CDR3 loop reads CASSQETGLSYNEQFF. The CDR3 coding sequence is TGTGCCAGCAGCCAAGAAACAGGGTTATCCTACAATGAGCAGTTCTTC.

The rearrangement uses TRBV7-2 and TRBJ1-2; possibly TRBD1 for D (5 bases). The germline V and J ends were trimmed by 3 bases and 8 bases, with 13 bases remaining between them. Looked up from germline, CDR1 is SGHTA and CDR2 is FQGNSA. The CDR3 length is 13 residues. CDR3 protein: CASSLAGPAGYTF. DNA of the CDR3: TGTGCCAGCAGCTTGGCAGGGCCTGCGGGCTACACCTTC.

The V call is TRBV5-1, the J call TRBJ1-1, with D possibly being TRBD1 (5 bases). V was pared by 3 bases and J by 0 bases, with 12 bases between. This CDR3 has 15 amino acids. Germline CDR1 is SGHRS and CDR2 is YFSETQ. Written as DNA, the CDR3 is TGCGCCAGCAGCTCGGGGGAAGGGATGAACACTGAAGCTTTCTTT. This encodes CASSSGEGMNTEAFF.

The rearrangement links TRBV5-1 to TRBJ2-1; D is unresolved. CDR1 and CDR2 (germline): SGHRS, YFSETQ. The CDR3 runs 16 residues. The V end lost 0 bases, the J end lost 2 bases, and 12 bases lay between the germline ends. The CDR3 sequence is CASSLGPGGTYNEQFF. CDR3 nucleotide sequence: TGCGCCAGCAGCTTGGGCCCCGGCGGAACCTACAATGAGCAGTTCTTC.

V and J are TRBV7-2 and TRBJ2-1; D not resolved. Germline CDR1 is SGHTA and CDR2 is FQGNSA. The V end lost 4 bases, the J end lost 9 bases, and 25 bases lay between the germline ends. The CDR3 is 17 amino acids. The CDR3 region has the DNA TGTGCCAGCAGCTCGCTCGGCTTCCTTAACCTGAGGTCTGAGCAGTTCTTC. Translation: CASSSLGFLNLRSEQFF.